Described below is a single T cell receptor beta chain sequence and its context. The antigen remains unidentified. Germline V gives CDR1 KGHSH, CDR2 LQKENI. The CDR3 loop spans 17 amino acids. V lost 5 bases, J lost 1 base, and 8 bases stayed unmatched. These data come from a study of cytomegalovirus exposure and HLA in healthy donors. Study observations and caveats: According to the study, some 160 TCR beta chains were cytomegalovirus-associated.

The primer mix had 60 Vbeta and 13 Jbeta primers. TCRdb's table, derived via immunoSEQ multiplex PCR, lists solely in-frame clones and lacks some. This sample yields about 130,000 clones, of which roughly 83% are seen a single time; over 0.95% belongs to the top ten. The sample taken for sequencing was PBMCs. The V call is TRBV18, the J call TRBJ2-7; TRBD2 aligns across 13 bases. This TCR derives from a girl aged 2 to 9 in good health and CMV-seronegative. The CDR3 spells CASSSGGTSGMSYEQYF. CDR3 bases: TGTGCCAGCTCATCGGGCGGGACTAGCGGGATGTCCTACGAGCAGTACTTC.